This T cell receptor (beta chain) was observed in a study of siplizumab effects on memory and regulatory T cells. Overall study findings and caveats: Researchers did not confirm the suppressive function of proliferating Tregs from siplizumab cultures.

Here immunoSEQ multiplex PCR was the method, and the copy in TCRdb shows in-frame clones only, minus some. The sample shows approximately 110,000 clones, about 93% of them seen only once. As to this clone: Its antigen is still unknown.

The receptor's source is a human donor in good health. The sequenced sample was CD4+ T cells sorted from blood.

The CDR3: CASRIGGMNTEAFF. CDR3 coding DNA: TGCGCCAGCAGGATAGGGGGAATGAACACTGAAGCTTTCTTT. The chain joins TRBV5-1 to TRBJ1-1, with D possibly TRBD1 on 6 matching bases. Trimming removed 5 bases from V and 0 bases from J, with 11 bases in between. CDR1 is SGHRS, CDR2 YFSETQ, per germline. The CDR3 has 14 residues. Filled out from reference TRBV5-1 and TRBJ1-1, the complete variable domain reads KAGVTQTPRYLIKTRGQQVTLSCSPISGHRSVSWYQQTPGQGLQFLFEYFSETQRNKGNFPGRFSGRQFSNSRSEMNVSTLELGDSALYLCASRIGGMNTEAFFGQGTRLTVV.